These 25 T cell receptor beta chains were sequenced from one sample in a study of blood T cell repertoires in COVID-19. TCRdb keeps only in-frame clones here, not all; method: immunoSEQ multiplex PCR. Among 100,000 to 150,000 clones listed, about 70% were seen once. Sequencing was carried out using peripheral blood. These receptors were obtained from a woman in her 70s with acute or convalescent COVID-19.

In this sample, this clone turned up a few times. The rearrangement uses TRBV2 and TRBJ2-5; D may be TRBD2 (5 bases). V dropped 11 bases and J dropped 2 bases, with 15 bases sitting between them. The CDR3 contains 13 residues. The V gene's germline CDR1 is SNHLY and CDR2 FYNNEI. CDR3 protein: CALEEASQETQYF. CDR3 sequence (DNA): TGTGCCCTCGAGGAGGCATCGCAAGAGACCCAGTACTTC.

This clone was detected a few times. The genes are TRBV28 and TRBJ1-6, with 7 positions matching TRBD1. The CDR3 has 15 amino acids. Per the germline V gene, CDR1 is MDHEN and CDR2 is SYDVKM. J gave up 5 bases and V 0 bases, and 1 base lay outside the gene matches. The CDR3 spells CASSLWGQHNSPLHF. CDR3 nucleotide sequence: TGTGCCAGCAGTTTATGGGGACAGCATAATTCACCCCTCCACTTT.

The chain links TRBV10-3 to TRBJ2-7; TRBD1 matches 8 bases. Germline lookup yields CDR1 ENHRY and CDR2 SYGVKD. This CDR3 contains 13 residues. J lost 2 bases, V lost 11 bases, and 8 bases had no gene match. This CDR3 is CAATGGKTYEQYF. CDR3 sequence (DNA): TGTGCCGCCACAGGGGGTAAAACCTACGAGCAGTACTTC.

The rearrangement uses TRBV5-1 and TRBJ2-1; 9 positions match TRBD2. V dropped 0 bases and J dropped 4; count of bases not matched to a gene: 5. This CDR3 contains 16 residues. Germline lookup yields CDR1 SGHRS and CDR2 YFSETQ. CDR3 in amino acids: CASSLVTSGPYNEQFF. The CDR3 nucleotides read TGCGCCAGCAGCTTGGTAACTAGCGGGCCGTACAATGAGCAGTTCTTC.

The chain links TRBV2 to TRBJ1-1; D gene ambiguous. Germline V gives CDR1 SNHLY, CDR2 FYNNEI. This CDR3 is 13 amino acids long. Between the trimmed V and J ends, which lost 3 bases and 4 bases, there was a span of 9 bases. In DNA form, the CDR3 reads TGTGCCAGCAGTGACGAGGGTCTCACTGAAGCTTTCTTT. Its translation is CASSDEGLTEAFF.

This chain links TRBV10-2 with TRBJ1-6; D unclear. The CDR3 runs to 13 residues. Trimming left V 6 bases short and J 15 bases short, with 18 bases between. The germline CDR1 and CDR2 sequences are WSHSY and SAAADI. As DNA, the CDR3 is TGCGCCAGCAGCCCCGGGGAGGCGGGGTACCTCCACTTT. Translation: CASSPGEAGYLHF.

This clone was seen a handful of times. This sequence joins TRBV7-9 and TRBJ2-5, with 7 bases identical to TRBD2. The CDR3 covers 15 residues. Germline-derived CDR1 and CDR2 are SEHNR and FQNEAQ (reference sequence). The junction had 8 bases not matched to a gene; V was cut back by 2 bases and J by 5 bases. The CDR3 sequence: CASSLSPRGGETQYF. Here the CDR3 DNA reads TGTGCCAGCAGCTTAAGCCCCCGGGGAGGGGAGACCCAGTACTTC.

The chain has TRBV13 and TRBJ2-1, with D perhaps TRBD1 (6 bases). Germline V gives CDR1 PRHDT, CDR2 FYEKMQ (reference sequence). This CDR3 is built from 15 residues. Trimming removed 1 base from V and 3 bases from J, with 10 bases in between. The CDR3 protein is CASSLVGAVYNEQFF. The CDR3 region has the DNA TGTGCCAGCAGCTTAGTGGGGGCAGTCTACAATGAGCAGTTCTTC.

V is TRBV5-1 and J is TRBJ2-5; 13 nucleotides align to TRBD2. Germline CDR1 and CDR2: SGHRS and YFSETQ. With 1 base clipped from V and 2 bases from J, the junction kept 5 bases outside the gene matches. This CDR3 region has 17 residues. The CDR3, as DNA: TGCGCCAGCAGCTTGACTAGCGGGAGGGTTGGGCAAGAGACCCAGTACTTC. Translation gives CASSLTSGRVGQETQYF. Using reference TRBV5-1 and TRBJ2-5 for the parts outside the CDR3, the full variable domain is KAGVTQTPRYLIKTRGQQVTLSCSPISGHRSVSWYQQTPGQGLQFLFEYFSETQRNKGNFPGRFSGRQFSNSRSEMNVSTLELGDSALYLCASSLTSGRVGQETQYFGPGTRLLVL.

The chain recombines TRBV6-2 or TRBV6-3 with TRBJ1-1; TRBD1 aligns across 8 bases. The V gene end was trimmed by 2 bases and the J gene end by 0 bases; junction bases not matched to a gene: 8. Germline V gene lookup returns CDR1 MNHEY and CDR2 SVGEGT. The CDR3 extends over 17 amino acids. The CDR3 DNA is TGTGCCAGCAGTTACCCAACCGGGACAGGTATGAACACTGAAGCTTTCTTT. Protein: CASSYPTGTGMNTEAFF.

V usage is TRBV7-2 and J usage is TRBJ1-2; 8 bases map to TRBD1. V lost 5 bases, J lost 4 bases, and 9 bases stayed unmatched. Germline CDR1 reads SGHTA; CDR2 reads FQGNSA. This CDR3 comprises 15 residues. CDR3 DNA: TGTGCCAGCAGCGAAAACAGGGGGGTGTTCTATGGCTACACCTTC. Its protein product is CASSENRGVFYGYTF.

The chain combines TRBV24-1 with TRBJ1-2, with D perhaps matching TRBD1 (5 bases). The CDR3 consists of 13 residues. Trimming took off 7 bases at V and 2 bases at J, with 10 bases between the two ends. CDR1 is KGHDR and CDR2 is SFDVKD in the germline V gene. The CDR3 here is CATRPGDNYGYTF. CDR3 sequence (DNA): TGTGCCACCAGGCCGGGGGACAACTATGGCTACACCTTC.

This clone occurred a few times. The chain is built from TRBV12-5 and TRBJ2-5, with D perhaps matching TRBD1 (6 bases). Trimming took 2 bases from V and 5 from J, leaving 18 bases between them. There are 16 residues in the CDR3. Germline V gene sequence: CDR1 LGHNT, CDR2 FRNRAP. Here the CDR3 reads CASGLRPGGPRETQYF. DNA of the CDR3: TGTGCTAGTGGTTTGCGGCCTGGGGGCCCACGGGAGACCCAGTACTTC.

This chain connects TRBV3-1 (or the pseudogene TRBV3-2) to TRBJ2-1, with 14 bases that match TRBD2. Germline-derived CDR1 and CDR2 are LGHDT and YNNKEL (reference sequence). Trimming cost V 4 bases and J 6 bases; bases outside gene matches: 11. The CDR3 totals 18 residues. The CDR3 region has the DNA TGTGCCAGCAGCCGAGCTATCCGGACTAGCGGGAGGCTCAATGAGCAGTTCTTC. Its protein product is CASSRAIRTSGRLNEQFF.

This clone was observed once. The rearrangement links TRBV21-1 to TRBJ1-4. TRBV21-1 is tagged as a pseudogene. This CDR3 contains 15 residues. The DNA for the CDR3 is TGTGCCAGCAGCAAAGCTATCCCGTTGAATGAAAAACTGTTTTTT. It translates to CASSKAIPLNEKLFF.

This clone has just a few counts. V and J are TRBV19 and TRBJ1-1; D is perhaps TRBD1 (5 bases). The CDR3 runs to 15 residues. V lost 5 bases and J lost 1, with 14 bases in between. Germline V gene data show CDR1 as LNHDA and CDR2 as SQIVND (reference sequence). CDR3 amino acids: CASSAYSGANTEAFF. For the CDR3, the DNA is TGTGCCAGTAGTGCTTACAGTGGGGCGAACACTGAAGCTTTCTTT.

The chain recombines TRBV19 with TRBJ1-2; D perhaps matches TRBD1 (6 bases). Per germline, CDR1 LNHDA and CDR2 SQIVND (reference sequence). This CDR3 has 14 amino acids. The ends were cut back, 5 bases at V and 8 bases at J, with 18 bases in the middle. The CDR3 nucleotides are TGTGCCAGTAGTTTGGGGGCGACGACCCACGGCTACACCTTC. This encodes CASSLGATTHGYTF.

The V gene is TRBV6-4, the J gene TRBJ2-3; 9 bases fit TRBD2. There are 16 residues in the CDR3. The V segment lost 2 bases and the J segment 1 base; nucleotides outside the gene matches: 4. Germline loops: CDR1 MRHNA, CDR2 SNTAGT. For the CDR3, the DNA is TGTGCCAGCAGTGACCGAGCGGGAGGCGGCACAGATACGCAGTATTTT. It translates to CASSDRAGGGTDTQYF.

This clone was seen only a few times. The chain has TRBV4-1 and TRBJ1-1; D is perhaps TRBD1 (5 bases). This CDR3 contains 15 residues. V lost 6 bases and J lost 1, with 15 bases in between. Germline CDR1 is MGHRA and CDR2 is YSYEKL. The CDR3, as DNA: TGCGCCAGCAGTTCCCCAGGGATCCGGAACACTGAAGCTTTCTTT. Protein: CASSSPGIRNTEAFF.

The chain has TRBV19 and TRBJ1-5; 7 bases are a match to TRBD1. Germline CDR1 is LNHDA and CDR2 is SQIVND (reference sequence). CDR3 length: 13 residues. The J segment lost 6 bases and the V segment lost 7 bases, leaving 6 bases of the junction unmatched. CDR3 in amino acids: CASNRGLSQPQHF. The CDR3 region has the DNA TGTGCCAGTAATAGGGGGCTCTCTCAGCCCCAGCATTTT.

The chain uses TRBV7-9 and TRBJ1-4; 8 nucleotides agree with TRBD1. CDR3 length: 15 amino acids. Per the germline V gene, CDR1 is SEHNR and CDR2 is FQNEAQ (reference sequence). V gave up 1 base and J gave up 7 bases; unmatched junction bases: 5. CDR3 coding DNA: TGTGCCAGCAGCTTAGAGACAGGGGTTGTTGAAAAACTGTTTTTT. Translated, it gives CASSLETGVVEKLFF. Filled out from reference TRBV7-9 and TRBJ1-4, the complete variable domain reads DTGVSQNPRHKITKRGQNVTFRCDPISEHNRLYWYRQTLGQGPEFLTYFQNEAQLEKSRLLSDRFSAERPKGSFSTLEIQRTEQGDSAMYLCASSLETGVVEKLFFGSGTQLSVL.

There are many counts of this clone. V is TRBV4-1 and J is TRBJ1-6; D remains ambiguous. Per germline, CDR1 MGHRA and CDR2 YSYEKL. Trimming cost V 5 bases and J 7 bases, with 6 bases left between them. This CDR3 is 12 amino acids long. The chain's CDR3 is CASSAGNSPLHF. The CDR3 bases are TGCGCCAGCAGCGCGGGGAATTCACCCCTCCACTTT.

The CDR3 DNA sequence: TGTGCCTGGAGTCCCCGAAACGACAGTTCGCCAAATGAAAAACTGTTTTTT. It encodes CAWSPRNDSSPNEKLFF. The chain joins TRBV30 to TRBJ1-4; TRBD1 might be the D (5 bases). Germline CDR1 and CDR2: GTSNPN and SVGIG (reference sequence). The CDR3 sequence is 17 residues long. The ends were cut back, 2 bases at V and 5 bases at J, with 21 bases in the middle.

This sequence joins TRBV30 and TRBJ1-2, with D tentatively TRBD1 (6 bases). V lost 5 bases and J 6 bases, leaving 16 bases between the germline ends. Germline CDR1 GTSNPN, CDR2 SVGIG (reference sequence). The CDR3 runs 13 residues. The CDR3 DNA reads TGTGCCTGGGGTCCACAGGGAATCGATGGCTACACCTTC. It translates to CAWGPQGIDGYTF.

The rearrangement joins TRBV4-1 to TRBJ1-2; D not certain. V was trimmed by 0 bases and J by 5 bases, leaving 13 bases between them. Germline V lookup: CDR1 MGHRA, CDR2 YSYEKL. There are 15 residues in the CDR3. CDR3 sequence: CASSQDGGGLYGYTF. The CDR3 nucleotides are TGCGCCAGCAGCCAAGACGGAGGCGGCTTATATGGCTACACCTTC.